These 11 T cell receptor beta chains came from one sample sequenced in a study of PD-1 blockade in classical Hodgkin lymphoma. In every patient, relapse followed autologous stem cell transplantation, while exposure to brentuximab vedotin differed. Only in-frame clones appear in the TCRdb table, and some are missing; sequencing was by immunoSEQ multiplex PCR. The data contain approximately 27,000 clones, around 86% of them singletons. Source: peripheral blood mononuclear cells (PBMCs), taken at baseline. These receptors originate from a human donor with classical Hodgkin lymphoma.

V is TRBV6-6 and J is TRBJ1-3, with D unresolved. The V gene lost 5 bases and the J gene lost 2 bases, with 13 bases spanning the gap. CDR1 and CDR2 from the germline V gene are MNHNY and SVGAGI (reference sequence). This CDR3 is built from 15 residues. CDR3 region: CASSPNPGAGNTIYF. The CDR3 nucleotides are TGTGCCAGCAGTCCTAACCCCGGGGCTGGAAACACCATATATTTT.

V is TRBV11-2 and J is TRBJ2-7; 10 nucleotides match TRBD1. The CDR3 is 15 residues long. In germline, CDR1 is SGHAT, CDR2 FQNNGV. The V gene end was trimmed by 4 bases and the J gene end by 1 base; junction bases not matched to a gene: 4. The CDR3 protein is CASSSWTGGSYEQYF. CDR3 bases: TGTGCCAGCAGCTCTTGGACAGGGGGATCCTACGAGCAGTACTTC.

The CDR3 DNA follows: TGTGCCAGCAGCGGCCGCGGGACTAGCTTCCCCCTCAACACCGGGGAGCTGTTTTTT. Amino acid sequence: CASSGRGTSFPLNTGELFF. The rearrangement joins TRBV9 to TRBJ2-2, with TRBD2 matching over 9 bases. Germline V gene sequence: CDR1 SGDLS, CDR2 YYNGEE. The length of the CDR3 is 19 residues. V lost 3 bases and J lost 2; bases outside the gene matches: 14.

The rearrangement uses TRBV7-9 and TRBJ1-5, with 7 nucleotides matching TRBD1. This CDR3 region has 15 residues. J was trimmed by 2 bases and V by 5 bases; bases with no gene match: 6. Germline V CDR1 and CDR2: SEHNR, FQNEAQ (reference sequence). The CDR3 DNA is TGTGCCAGCAGCCAGGAAGGGGGCGGCAATCAGCCCCAGCATTTT. Residues: CASSQEGGGNQPQHF.

V gene TRBV6-5 combines with J gene TRBJ1-5, with D possibly being TRBD1 (6 bases). Per germline, CDR1 MNHEY and CDR2 SVGAGI. The CDR3 consists of 14 residues. V was cut by 5 bases and J by 6 bases, with 14 bases left in between. CDR3 protein: CASSRTVLLQPQHF. The CDR3 DNA reads TGTGCCAGCAGTCGGACAGTTCTCCTTCAGCCCCAGCATTTT.

This chain links TRBV9 with TRBJ2-2; D ambiguous. CDR3 size: 14 residues. V dropped 3 bases and J dropped 3 bases, with 9 bases sitting between them. Germline V gene data show CDR1 as SGDLS and CDR2 as YYNGEE. The CDR3 nucleotides read TGTGCCAGCAGCGGAAACAGTCACACCGGGGAGCTGTTTTTT. Translated: CASSGNSHTGELFF.

V usage is TRBV5-1 and J usage is TRBJ2-1; 9 nucleotides align to TRBD2. Germline V gene sequence: CDR1 SGHRS, CDR2 YFSETQ. V trimming: 3 bases; J trimming: 8 bases; junction bases outside the gene matches: 9. The CDR3 has 15 amino acids. CDR3 amino acids: CASSSTGTSSDEQFF. The DNA for the CDR3 is TGCGCCAGCAGCTCAACCGGGACTAGCAGTGATGAGCAGTTCTTC.

V and J are TRBV29-1 and TRBJ2-7; D ambiguous. Trimming removed 4 bases at V and 3 bases at J, with 16 bases between. The CDR3 sequence is 14 residues long. The germline gives CDR1 SQVTM, CDR2 ANQGSEA. This CDR3 is CSVAVAERLYEQYF. As DNA, the CDR3 is TGCAGCGTTGCGGTCGCTGAAAGGCTCTACGAGCAGTACTTC.

The rearrangement links TRBV30 to TRBJ2-7, with a possible D match to TRBD1 (6 bases). Germline V gives CDR1 GTSNPN, CDR2 SVGIG (reference sequence). The CDR3 consists of 15 residues. The V gene lost 6 bases and the J gene lost 0 bases, with 18 bases spanning the gap. CDR3 DNA sequence: TGTGCCTGTAAATATAGGACAGAGAGCTCCTACGAGCAGTACTTC. Amino acid sequence: CACKYRTESSYEQYF. Full variable domain (rest looked up from reference TRBV30 and TRBJ2-7): SQTIHQWPATLVQPVGSPLSLECTVEGTSNPNLYWYRQAAGRGLQLLFYSVGIGQISSEVPQNLSASRPQDRQFILSSKKLLLSDSGFYLCACKYRTESSYEQYFGPGTRLTVT.

The chain is built from TRBV7-2 and TRBJ2-7, with D maybe TRBD1 (6 bases). Germline V CDR1 and CDR2: SGHTA, FQGNSA. CDR3 length equals 14 residues. Trimming stripped 2 bases from V and 4 bases from J, with 12 bases between. CDR3 DNA sequence: TGTGCCAGCAGCTTATTGCTCGGGACATACGAGCAGTACTTC. Translated, it gives CASSLLLGTYEQYF.

This clone has a handful of counts. The chain combines TRBV7-9 with TRBJ1-1; D is undetermined. With 0 bases removed from V and 5 bases from J, the gap between germline ends came to 7 bases. Germline lookup yields CDR1 SEHNR and CDR2 FQNEAQ (reference sequence). The CDR3 spans 13 residues. CDR3 in amino acids: CASSLAEATEAFF. In nucleotides, the CDR3 is TGTGCCAGCAGCTTAGCGGAAGCAACTGAAGCTTTCTTT.